This TCR beta chain was sequenced in a study of cytomegalovirus exposure and HLA in healthy donors (TCRdb year 2017). Broadly, across the study: The roughly 670 repertoires of the first cohort and the 120 validation repertoires were produced on the same platform, according to a later analysis. Besides the first cohort of 500 to 700 subjects, a separate validation cohort made up of 120 different subjects was used. The study aimed to test whether signatures of past pathogen exposure could be identified by cataloging public T cell receptors. To predict cytomegalovirus infection status, the study brought together high-throughput TCR immunosequencing, statistical association of individual TCRs with disease status, and machine learning.

Separate from the approximately 670-subject first cohort, the validation cohort of 90 to 150 subjects was the group to which the donors belonged. Library method: the immunoSEQ multiplex PCR assay. Per the authors' processing: A statistical classification framework was built to diagnose cytomegalovirus status from the catalog of TCR beta chain sequences. TCRdb provides this immuneACCESS table in a form limited to in-frame rearrangements. Some clones are lacking; in checked studies, under half of them reflect an unresolved V gene, and why the rest are absent is not known. D and trimming come from the DNA, and the V and J calls and clone size come from that table. In this sample the table shows over 150,000 clones, approximately 86% of which occur a single time. The ten largest clones capture 2% to 2.5% of the sample. What the research found in general, with its limitations: Most TCR sequences were seen in very few donors, while some public TCRs were found in many individuals. In the study, about 150 TCR beta chains were listed as associated with cytomegalovirus. A few of the identified cytomegalovirus-associated TCR beta chains were confirmed in vitro to be specific for cytomegalovirus antigens. The validation cohort had no HLA typing available for a later analysis, so co-occurrence within that cohort was assessed over all 120 or so repertoires. The classifier was reported to diagnose cytomegalovirus status with high specificity and sensitivity in both the original and validation cohorts. The authors suggested that the approach could potentially be generalized to other disease states and immunological phenotypes. In a later analysis, TCRs clustered in the first cohort were found to also tend to co-occur in the 120 or so validation repertoires, with 94% of cluster scores above 0.

For this clone: This receptor's antigen is unknown. No quality values exist for individual bases; no much larger clone is one base distant.

The germline V gene yields SGHDT for CDR1 and YYEEEE for CDR2. There are 17 amino acids in the CDR3, from cysteine to phenylalanine inclusive. Left in the record is the CDR3 DNA by itself, 51 bases read in frame from the first base. V and J are trimmed by 3 bases and 5 bases, and the gene matches miss 11 bases of the junction. This receptor was obtained from a woman aged 18-29 years in good health and CMV-seronegative. Here the chain combines TRBV5-6 and TRBJ2-3; TRBD2 agrees with 11 junctional bases. The sequenced material came from PBMCs. The nucleotide sequence reads as follows: TGTGCCAGCAGCTGGCGACTAGCGGGGCCCGTCATAGATACGCAGTATTTT. Its product reads: CASSWRLAGPVIDTQYF.